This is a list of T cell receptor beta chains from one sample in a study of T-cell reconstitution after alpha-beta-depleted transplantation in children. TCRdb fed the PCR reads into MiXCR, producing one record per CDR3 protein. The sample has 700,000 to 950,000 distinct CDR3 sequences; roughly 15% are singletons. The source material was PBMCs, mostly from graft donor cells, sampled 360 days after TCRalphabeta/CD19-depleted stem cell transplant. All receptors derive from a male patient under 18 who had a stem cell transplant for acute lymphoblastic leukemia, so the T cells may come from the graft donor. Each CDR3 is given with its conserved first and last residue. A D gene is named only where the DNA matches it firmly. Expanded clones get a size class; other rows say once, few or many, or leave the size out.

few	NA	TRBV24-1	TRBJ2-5	TGTGCCACCAGTGATCCACGGGGGGCGGAAGAGACCCAGTACTTC	CATSDPRGAEETQYF
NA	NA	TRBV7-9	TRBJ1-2	TGTGCCAGCAGCTACGGTCAGGGGCGGGGTAACTATGGCTACACCTTC	CASSYGQGRGNYGYTF
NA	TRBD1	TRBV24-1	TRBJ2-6	TGTGCCACCAGTGACGTCGAAGGGGGCCCTGGGGCCAACGTCCTGACTTTC	CATSDVEGGPGANVLTF
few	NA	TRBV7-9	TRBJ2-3	TGTGCCAGCAGCTCTACTAGCAGCAGCACAGATACGCAGTATTTT	CASSSTSSSTDTQYF
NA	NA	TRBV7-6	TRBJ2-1	TGTGCCAGCAGCTCTGGCGGGTGGGATTTCTCCTACAATGAGCAGTTCTTC	CASSSGGWDFSYNEQFF
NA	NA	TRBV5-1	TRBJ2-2	TGCGCCAGCAGCACAAAGACTAGTTCCGGGGAGCTGTTTTTT	CASSTKTSSGELFF
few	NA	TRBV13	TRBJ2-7	TGTGCCAGCAGCTTAAGAGCCCCCCAGATCAACGAGCAGTACTTC	CASSLRAPQINEQYF
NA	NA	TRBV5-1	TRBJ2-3	TGCGCCAGCAGATTTTGGGGGGATACGCAGTATTTT	CASRFWGDTQYF
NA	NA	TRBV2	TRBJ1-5	TGTGCCAGCAGTGATCGGTCGGGGTACGGCAATCAGCCCCAGCATTTT	CASSDRSGYGNQPQHF
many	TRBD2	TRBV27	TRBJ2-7	TGTGCCAGCAGATCAACCGGGACTAGCGGGTCTGGTGTCTTC	CASRSTGTSGSGVF
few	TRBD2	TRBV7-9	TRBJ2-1	TGTGCCAGCAGCTTAAAAATTATTCGGGACTATCACAATGAGCAGTTCTTC	CASSLKIIRDYHNEQFF
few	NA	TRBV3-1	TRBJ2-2	TGTGCCAGCAGCCAGTCCGGGATTACCGGGGAGCTGTTTTTT	CASSQSGITGELFF